This TCR beta chain was documented in a study of blood T cell repertoires in COVID-19. At the level of the study: Donors in the United States, Italy and Spain gave samples during acute or convalescent COVID-19. PBMCs, B-cell-depleted T cells, or T cells provided the cDNA or gDNA that made up the material.

As originally analysed: Cell counts per sample came from amplifying reference gene primers. Assay used: immunoSEQ multiplex PCR; TCRdb lists only in-frame clones, some missing. V and J calls and clone size are those listed in that table; D and trimming were worked out from the DNA. The sample has about 270,000 clones; 86% are singletons. Trimming shortened V by 3 bases and J by 0 bases, and 8 bases separated the two germline ends. The CDR3 sequence is 14 residues long. Germline loops: CDR1 KGHSH, CDR2 LQKENI. The source of this sequence is a man in his forties with active or convalescent COVID-19. Specimen: peripheral blood. J is TRBJ1-1 and V is TRBV18; D gene uncertain. CDR3 loop: CASSPSGMNTEAFF. In DNA form, the CDR3 reads TGTGCCAGCTCACCGTCGGGAATGAACACTGAAGCTTTCTTT.